This is a list of T cell receptor beta chains from one sample in a study of a mutant IDH1 vaccine in newly diagnosed glioma. The repertoire was sequenced with immunoSEQ multiplex PCR; TCRdb's copy has only in-frame clones and lacks some. The data contain just under 95,000 clones, around 80% of them seen just once; the ten biggest clones take up roughly 6.9%. This material consisted of PBMCs, taken from a glioma patient treated with radiotherapy, temozolomide or both. The receptors come from a man aged 35 to 55 with glioma. Each CDR3 is given with its conserved first and last residue. The D gene is left open where the match is weak. Expanded clones are given a class, and other clones once, few, many or no size at all.

j_call: TRBJ2-1
v_call: TRBV10-1
clone_size: few
d_call: TRBD1
cdr3_aa: CASSPGQGTVNEQFF
cdr3_nt: TGCGCCAGCAGCCCAGGACAGGGGACGGTCAATGAGCAGTTCTTC

j_call: TRBJ1-5
v_call: TRBV5-6
clone_size: .
d_call: .
cdr3_aa: CASSLGVGDGNQPQHF
cdr3_nt: TGTGCCAGCAGCTTGGGGGTAGGGGACGGCAATCAGCCCCAGCATTTT

j_call: TRBJ2-7
v_call: TRBV5-1
clone_size: .
d_call: .
cdr3_aa: CASSLKTVYEQYF
cdr3_nt: TGCGCCAGCAGCTTGAAGACAGTCTACGAGCAGTACTTC

j_call: TRBJ2-3
v_call: TRBV18
clone_size: .
d_call: TRBD2
cdr3_aa: CASSLVAGARTDTQYF
cdr3_nt: TGTGCCAGCTCACTCGTAGCGGGGGCCCGCACAGATACGCAGTATTTT

j_call: TRBJ2-3
v_call: TRBV9
clone_size: .
d_call: TRBD2
cdr3_aa: CASSASYGLAGGQTSTDTQYF
cdr3_nt: TGTGCCAGCAGCGCCTCCTACGGGCTAGCGGGAGGGCAGACCAGCACAGATACGCAGTATTTT

j_call: TRBJ2-2
v_call: TRBV9
clone_size: few
d_call: .
cdr3_aa: CASSVEVAGELFF
cdr3_nt: TGTGCCAGCAGCGTAGAAGTTGCCGGGGAGCTGTTTTTT

j_call: TRBJ2-4
v_call: TRBV7-9
clone_size: .
d_call: TRBD1
cdr3_aa: CASSGHRDRIVEAKNIQYF
cdr3_nt: TGTGCCAGCAGCGGCCACCGGGACAGAATAGTGGAGGCCAAAAACATTCAGTACTTC

j_call: TRBJ1-2
v_call: TRBV10-3
clone_size: .
d_call: TRBD1
cdr3_aa: CAISEDRGGYGYTF
cdr3_nt: TGTGCCATCAGTGAAGACAGGGGAGGCTATGGCTACACCTTC

j_call: TRBJ1-1
v_call: TRBV28
clone_size: .
d_call: TRBD1
cdr3_aa: CASREGQGGTEAFF
cdr3_nt: TGTGCCAGCAGGGAGGGACAGGGTGGGACTGAAGCTTTCTTT

j_call: TRBJ2-7
v_call: TRBV7-2
clone_size: .
d_call: .
cdr3_aa: CASSLQGVYEQYF
cdr3_nt: TGTGCCAGCAGCCTACAGGGCGTCTACGAGCAGTACTTC

j_call: TRBJ2-7
v_call: TRBV19
clone_size: .
d_call: .
cdr3_aa: CASSKQGIPYEQYF
cdr3_nt: TGTGCCAGTAGTAAGCAGGGGATTCCTTACGAGCAGTACTTC

j_call: TRBJ2-3
v_call: TRBV18
clone_size: .
d_call: .
cdr3_aa: CASSPSRALEEDTQYF
cdr3_nt: TGTGCCAGCTCACCCAGCCGGGCCCTAGAGGAAGATACGCAGTATTTT

j_call: TRBJ2-2
v_call: TRBV2
clone_size: .
d_call: TRBD2
cdr3_aa: CASKAGVTGELFF
cdr3_nt: TGTGCCAGCAAGGCGGGAGTCACCGGGGAGCTGTTTTTT

j_call: TRBJ2-7
v_call: TRBV6-5
clone_size: .
d_call: TRBD2
cdr3_aa: CASRQTSAYEQYF
cdr3_nt: TGTGCCAGCAGGCAGACTAGCGCGTACGAGCAGTACTTC

j_call: TRBJ1-1
v_call: TRBV5-8
clone_size: .
d_call: .
cdr3_aa: CASSLRGLAEAFF
cdr3_nt: TGTGCCAGCAGCTTGCGGGGGCTGGCTGAAGCTTTCTTT

j_call: TRBJ2-1
v_call: TRBV4-2
clone_size: .
d_call: .
cdr3_aa: CASSQVNIGGGSYNEQFF
cdr3_nt: TGTGCCAGCAGCCAGGTTAATATCGGAGGAGGGTCCTACAATGAGCAGTTCTTC

j_call: TRBJ2-3
v_call: TRBV25-1
clone_size: .
d_call: .
cdr3_aa: CASSELRVSDTQYF
cdr3_nt: TGTGCCAGCAGTGAACTCAGGGTGTCAGATACGCAGTATTTT

j_call: TRBJ1-2
v_call: TRBV5-6
clone_size: .
d_call: .
cdr3_aa: CASSLDVKPYGYTF
cdr3_nt: TGTGCCAGCAGCTTGGATGTAAAGCCCTATGGCTACACCTTC

j_call: TRBJ1-5
v_call: TRBV28
clone_size: many
d_call: .
cdr3_aa: CASSLGVSNQPQHF
cdr3_nt: TGTGCCAGCAGTTTGGGGGTTAGCAATCAGCCCCAGCATTTT

j_call: TRBJ2-1
v_call: TRBV27
clone_size: .
d_call: .
cdr3_aa: CASSLGGRHNEQFF
cdr3_nt: TGTGCCAGCAGTTTAGGGGGGAGGCACAATGAGCAGTTCTTC

j_call: TRBJ2-4
v_call: TRBV4-1
clone_size: once
d_call: .
cdr3_aa: CASSSTKHLNIQYF
cdr3_nt: TGCGCCAGCAGTTCGACTAAACATCTAAACATTCAGTACTTC

j_call: TRBJ1-1
v_call: TRBV29-1
clone_size: .
d_call: .
cdr3_aa: CSVDYGKITFF
cdr3_nt: TGCAGCGTTGATTATGGGAAAATAACTTTCTTT

j_call: TRBJ1-5
v_call: TRBV7-2
clone_size: .
d_call: .
cdr3_aa: CASSLVGGTANQPQHF
cdr3_nt: TGTGCCAGCAGCTTAGTAGGGGGAACAGCCAATCAGCCCCAGCATTTT

j_call: TRBJ1-1
v_call: TRBV7-9
clone_size: few
d_call: .
cdr3_aa: CATEEENTEAFF
cdr3_nt: TGTGCCACCGAGGAGGAGAACACTGAAGCTTTCTTT

j_call: TRBJ2-1
v_call: TRBV29-1
clone_size: .
d_call: .
cdr3_aa: CSGAMGGEQFF
cdr3_nt: TGCAGCGGGGCGATGGGAGGTGAGCAGTTCTTC

j_call: TRBJ1-4
v_call: TRBV6-5
clone_size: .
d_call: TRBD1
cdr3_aa: CASSRTGQGNGKLFF
cdr3_nt: TGTGCCAGCAGCCGAACGGGACAGGGAAATGGAAAACTGTTTTTT

j_call: TRBJ1-4
v_call: TRBV5-1
clone_size: .
d_call: .
cdr3_aa: CASSDHGITNEKLFF
cdr3_nt: TGCGCCAGCAGCGACCACGGAATAACTAATGAAAAACTGTTTTTT

j_call: TRBJ2-7
v_call: TRBV5-4
clone_size: .
d_call: TRBD1
cdr3_aa: CASSFLGTGGYEQYF
cdr3_nt: TGTGCCAGCAGCTTCTTAGGGACAGGTGGCTACGAGCAGTACTTC

j_call: TRBJ1-6
v_call: TRBV5-6
clone_size: .
d_call: TRBD1
cdr3_aa: CASSFLVLSDRGMRSPLHF
cdr3_nt: TGTGCCAGCAGCTTTTTGGTTCTCTCAGACAGGGGGATGCGATCACCCCTCCACTTT

j_call: TRBJ2-7
v_call: TRBV11-3
clone_size: .
d_call: TRBD1
cdr3_aa: CASSTGQGVGEQYF
cdr3_nt: TGTGCCAGCAGCACGGGACAGGGGGTCGGCGAGCAGTACTTC

j_call: TRBJ2-1
v_call: TRBV29-1
clone_size: .
d_call: .
cdr3_aa: CSVVGPSAPWNEQFF
cdr3_nt: TGCAGCGTTGTCGGTCCTAGCGCTCCTTGGAATGAGCAGTTCTTC

j_call: TRBJ2-5
v_call: TRBV6-7
clone_size: .
d_call: TRBD2
cdr3_aa: CASSYPLAGGQETQYF
cdr3_nt: TGTGCCAGCAGTTACCCACTAGCGGGGGGTCAAGAGACCCAGTACTTC

j_call: TRBJ1-1
v_call: TRBV25-1
clone_size: .
d_call: .
cdr3_aa: CASSQRGGGTEAFF
cdr3_nt: TGTGCCAGCAGCCAACGGGGTGGGGGCACTGAAGCTTTCTTT

j_call: TRBJ2-1
v_call: TRBV7-2
clone_size: .
d_call: TRBD2
cdr3_aa: CASSFWTSGGNEQFF
cdr3_nt: TGTGCCAGCAGCTTTTGGACTAGCGGGGGCAATGAGCAGTTCTTC

j_call: TRBJ2-3
v_call: TRBV30
clone_size: .
d_call: .
cdr3_aa: CAWSRTNTDTQYF
cdr3_nt: TGTGCCTGGAGCAGGACAAACACAGATACGCAGTATTTT

j_call: TRBJ1-1
v_call: TRBV5-1
clone_size: .
d_call: .
cdr3_aa: CASSLRDTEAFF
cdr3_nt: TGCGCCAGCAGCTTGCGGGACACTGAAGCTTTCTTT

j_call: TRBJ2-3
v_call: TRBV16
clone_size: .
d_call: .
cdr3_aa: CASSQRGRTGTDTQYF
cdr3_nt: TGTGCCAGCAGCCAACGAGGTAGAACTGGCACAGATACGCAGTATTTT

j_call: TRBJ1-1
v_call: TRBV9
clone_size: .
d_call: TRBD1
cdr3_aa: CASSSEQGRVTEAFF
cdr3_nt: TGTGCCAGCAGCTCCGAACAGGGGCGGGTCACTGAAGCTTTCTTT

j_call: TRBJ1-2
v_call: TRBV5-5
clone_size: .
d_call: TRBD1
cdr3_aa: CASSWTGSYGYTF
cdr3_nt: TGTGCCAGCAGCTGGACAGGAAGCTATGGCTACACCTTC

j_call: TRBJ2-6
v_call: TRBV7-9
clone_size: few
d_call: TRBD1
cdr3_aa: CASSSPPGQGPGANVLTF
cdr3_nt: TGTGCCAGCAGCTCGCCCCCGGGACAGGGGCCTGGGGCCAACGTCCTGACTTTC

j_call: TRBJ2-4
v_call: TRBV2
clone_size: .
d_call: TRBD1
cdr3_aa: CASNPTGATKNIQYF
cdr3_nt: TGTGCCAGCAACCCGACAGGGGCGACCAAAAACATTCAGTACTTC

j_call: TRBJ1-2
v_call: TRBV27
clone_size: few
d_call: TRBD1
cdr3_aa: CASRSDREDYGYTF
cdr3_nt: TGTGCCAGCAGATCGGACAGGGAGGACTATGGCTACACCTTC

j_call: TRBJ2-5
v_call: TRBV5-5
clone_size: once
d_call: .
cdr3_aa: CASSLQGSPLETQYF
cdr3_nt: TGTGCCAGCAGCTTGCAGGGGAGTCCCCTCGAGACCCAGTACTTC

j_call: TRBJ2-7
v_call: TRBV7-2
clone_size: .
d_call: .
cdr3_aa: CASSLGVGLIYEQYF
cdr3_nt: TGTGCCAGCAGCTTAGGGGTGGGACTTATCTACGAGCAGTACTTC

j_call: TRBJ2-2
v_call: TRBV28
clone_size: once
d_call: TRBD2
cdr3_aa: CASSLAGDYTGELFF
cdr3_nt: TGTGCCAGCAGTTTGGCGGGAGACTACACCGGGGAGCTGTTTTTT

j_call: TRBJ2-1
v_call: TRBV4-3
clone_size: .
d_call: .
cdr3_aa: CASSQSGDNEQFF
cdr3_nt: TGCGCCAGCAGCCAATCAGGAGACAATGAGCAGTTCTTC

j_call: TRBJ2-4
v_call: TRBV11-1
clone_size: few
d_call: .
cdr3_aa: CASSLGVGFAKNIQYF
cdr3_nt: TGTGCCAGCAGCTTAGGTGTGGGTTTTGCCAAAAACATTCAGTACTTC

j_call: TRBJ1-1
v_call: TRBV30
clone_size: .
d_call: .
cdr3_aa: CAWRNPLNTEAFF
cdr3_nt: TGTGCCTGGAGGAACCCATTGAACACTGAAGCTTTCTTT

j_call: TRBJ1-4
v_call: TRBV5-6
clone_size: .
d_call: .
cdr3_aa: CASSFDAGGDEKLFF
cdr3_nt: TGTGCCAGCAGCTTTGACGCGGGAGGTGATGAAAAACTGTTTTTT

j_call: TRBJ2-1
v_call: TRBV18
clone_size: .
d_call: TRBD1
cdr3_aa: CASSPPSQGREQFF
cdr3_nt: TGTGCCAGCTCACCCCCTTCACAGGGGCGGGAGCAGTTCTTC

j_call: TRBJ2-1
v_call: TRBV7-9
clone_size: .
d_call: TRBD1
cdr3_aa: CASSIIRQGASNEQFF
cdr3_nt: TGTGCCAGCAGCATAATAAGACAGGGGGCTAGCAATGAGCAGTTCTTC

j_call: TRBJ2-7
v_call: TRBV2
clone_size: once
d_call: TRBD1
cdr3_aa: CASSVGTGGSYEQYF
cdr3_nt: TGTGCCAGCAGTGTTGGGACAGGGGGCAGCTACGAGCAGTACTTC

j_call: TRBJ1-5
v_call: TRBV28
clone_size: .
d_call: .
cdr3_aa: CASSSPAAADYSNQPQHF
cdr3_nt: TGTGCCAGCAGTTCTCCCGCCGCGGCGGACTATAGCAATCAGCCCCAGCATTTT